The clone carrying this T cell receptor beta chain was counted only a few times. Its matching antigen is unknown. This specimen comes from a study of cytomegalovirus exposure and HLA in healthy donors. Study-level results: CMV serostatus was the sole immune exposure information available.

In the PCR, 60 Vbeta and 13 Jbeta primers were used. Method: immunoSEQ multiplex PCR; TCRdb's copy keeps in-frame clones and lacks some. Of 140,000 to 150,000 clones listed, 60% to 85% are singletons. The TCR sequence derives from a man aged 25-45 years in good health and CMV-seronegative. Sequencing was done on a sample of PBMCs.

As DNA, the CDR3 is TGCGCCAGCAGCCTGGAGGGCAGGGGGGAAGAAAAACTGTTTTTT. Translating it yields CASSLEGRGEEKLFF. This rearrangement joins TRBV5-1 to TRBJ1-4, with TRBD1 identical over 7 bases. From germline, CDR1 is SGHRS and CDR2 YFSETQ. This CDR3 contains 15 residues. With 4 bases clipped from V and 8 bases from J, the junction kept 11 bases outside the gene matches.